A single sample gave rise to the 10 T cell receptor beta chains below, sequenced in a study of Ad26.COV2.S vaccination and SARS-CoV-2 variants. Assay: immunoSEQ multiplex PCR; the TCRdb copy retains only in-frame clones and omits some. Counted here are roughly 410,000 clones, approximately 83% occurring once; the ten biggest clones make up about 8%. Treatment here: approximately 18 received Ad26.COV2.S at low or high dose, single or two shots; a few received placebo; per-sample allocation not given. Repertoires come from day 63 after the first vaccine or placebo injection. The material sequenced was peripheral blood, taken in a trial of Ad26.COV2.S vaccine versus placebo. These receptors all come from a person between 18 and 59 years old who received the Ad26.COV2.S COVID-19 vaccine or a placebo.

The rearrangement uses TRBV12-3 or TRBV12-4 and TRBJ2-5; D call uncertain. CDR3 length equals 12 residues. V dropped 6 bases and J dropped 5 bases, with 10 bases sitting between them. In DNA form, the CDR3 reads TGTGCCAGCAGCTTAACAACGGAGACCCAGTACTTC. This encodes CASSLTTETQYF.

This clone was seen ten or more times. The V gene is TRBV5-4, the J gene TRBJ2-2; TRBD1 matches at 7 bases. The ends lost 2 bases at V and 0 bases at J; junction bases unmatched: 7. Germline CDR1 is SGHNT and CDR2 is YYREEE (reference sequence). The CDR3 runs 17 residues. The CDR3 DNA follows: TGTGCCAGCAGCTTTTGGGCAGGGGGAACGAACACCGGGGAGCTGTTTTTT. Amino acids: CASSFWAGGTNTGELFF.

The chain joins TRBV5-6 to TRBJ1-1; D unclear. The germline V gene encodes CDR1 SGHDT and CDR2 YYEEEE. V shed 4 bases and J shed 1 base, with 14 bases lying between them. This CDR3 has 15 residues. The CDR3 region has the DNA TGTGCCAGCAGCCTACTAGGAATGTCGAACACTGAAGCTTTCTTT. This sequence encodes CASSLLGMSNTEAFF.

V is TRBV19 and J is TRBJ2-1, with D tentatively TRBD2 (5 bases). The CDR3 covers 16 residues. The germline CDR1 and CDR2 sequences are LNHDA and SQIVND (reference sequence). The V and J ends lost 6 bases and 1 base respectively, with 16 bases between them. The CDR3 loop reads CASRGGAVSSYNEQFF. The CDR3, as DNA: TGTGCCAGTAGAGGAGGAGCGGTCTCATCCTACAATGAGCAGTTCTTC.

The V gene is TRBV7-9, the J gene TRBJ2-7; D is unresolved. This CDR3 contains 14 residues. Trimming left V 5 bases short and J 0 bases short, with 11 bases between. The germline V gene has CDR1 SEHNR and CDR2 FQNEAQ (reference sequence). This CDR3 is CASSPVSSSYEQYF. The CDR3 DNA sequence: TGTGCCAGCAGCCCGGTATCTAGCTCCTACGAGCAGTACTTC.

This rearrangement joins TRBV5-4 to TRBJ2-7; no definite D call. V shed 0 bases and J shed 0 bases, with 7 bases lying between them. The length of the CDR3 is 14 residues. The germline V gene encodes CDR1 SGHNT and CDR2 YYREEE (reference sequence). As DNA, the CDR3 is TGTGCCAGCAGCTTGGGTCCGTTCTCCTACGAGCAGTACTTC. As protein: CASSLGPFSYEQYF.

Only one count was recorded for this clone. The chain joins TRBV2 to TRBJ2-3; possible D gene TRBD1, 5 bases. The CDR3 has 14 amino acids. V was shortened by 8 bases and J by 7 bases, with 19 bases between the two germline ends. The germline V gene encodes CDR1 SNHLY and CDR2 FYNNEI. This chain's CDR3 is CASQRGLEANTQYF. The CDR3 nucleotides read TGTGCCAGCCAAAGGGGTTTAGAGGCAAATACGCAGTATTTT.

This clone was seen a few times. The rearrangement links TRBV19 to TRBJ1-1; D might be TRBD1 (5 bases). The CDR3 length is 14 residues. The germline gives CDR1 LNHDA, CDR2 SQIVND (reference sequence). Between the trimmed V and J ends, which lost 6 bases and 0 bases, there was a span of 11 bases. The CDR3 region has the DNA TGTGCCAGTAGGACAGACAGCCTGAACACTGAAGCTTTCTTT. As protein: CASRTDSLNTEAFF.

CDR3 coding DNA: TGTGCCAGCAGCGTAGTAGGTAGCGGTGGGGAGCAGTACTTC. Translation gives CASSVVGSGGEQYF. The chain recombines TRBV9 with TRBJ2-7; D may be TRBD2 (6 bases). V dropped 0 bases and J dropped 7 bases, with 14 bases sitting between them. Germline CDR1 SGDLS, CDR2 YYNGEE. There are 14 residues in the CDR3.

This clone was observed a single time. The chain joins TRBV10-3 to TRBJ1-6; D remains unclear. The CDR3 consists of 15 residues. Trimming left V 3 bases short and J 8 bases short, with 14 bases between. CDR1 and CDR2 (germline): ENHRY, SYGVKD. The CDR3 region has the DNA TGTGCCATCAGTGAACGTCCGCTATTAGATTCACCCCTCCACTTT. This translates into CAISERPLLDSPLHF.